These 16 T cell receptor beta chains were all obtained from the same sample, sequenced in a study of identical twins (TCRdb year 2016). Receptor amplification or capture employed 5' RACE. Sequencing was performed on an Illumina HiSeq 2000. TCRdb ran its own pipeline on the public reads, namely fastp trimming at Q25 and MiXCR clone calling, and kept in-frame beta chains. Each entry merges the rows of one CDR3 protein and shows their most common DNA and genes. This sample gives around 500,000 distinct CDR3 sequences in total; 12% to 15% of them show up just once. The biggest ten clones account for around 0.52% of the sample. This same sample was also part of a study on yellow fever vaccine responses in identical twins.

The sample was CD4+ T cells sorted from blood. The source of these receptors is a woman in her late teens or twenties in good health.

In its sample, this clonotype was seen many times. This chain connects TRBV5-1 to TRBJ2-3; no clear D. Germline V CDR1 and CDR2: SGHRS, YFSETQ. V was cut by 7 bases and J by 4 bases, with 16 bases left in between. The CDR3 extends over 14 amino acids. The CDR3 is CASAEGVFPDTQYF. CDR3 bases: TGCGCCAGCGCAGAAGGAGTATTCCCAGATACGCAGTATTTT.

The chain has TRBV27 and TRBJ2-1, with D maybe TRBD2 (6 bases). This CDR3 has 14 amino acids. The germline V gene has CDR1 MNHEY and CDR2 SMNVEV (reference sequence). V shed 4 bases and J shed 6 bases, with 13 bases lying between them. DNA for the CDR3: TGTGCCAGCAGTTACCAGGGAGGAACCAATGAGCAGTTCTTC. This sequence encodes CASSYQGGTNEQFF.

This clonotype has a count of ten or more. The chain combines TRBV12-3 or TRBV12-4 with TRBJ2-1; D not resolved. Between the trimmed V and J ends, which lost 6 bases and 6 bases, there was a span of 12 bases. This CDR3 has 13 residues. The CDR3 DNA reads TGTGCCAGCAGACCCGCAGGAATCAATGAGCAGTTCTTC. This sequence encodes CASRPAGINEQFF.

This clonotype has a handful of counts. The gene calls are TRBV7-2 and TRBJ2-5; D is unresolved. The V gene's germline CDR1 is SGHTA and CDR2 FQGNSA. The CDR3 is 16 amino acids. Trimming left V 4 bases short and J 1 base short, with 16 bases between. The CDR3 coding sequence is TGTGCCAGCAGCTACCTGAAGTCCACAGCCCAAGAGACCCAGTACTTC. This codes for CASSYLKSTAQETQYF. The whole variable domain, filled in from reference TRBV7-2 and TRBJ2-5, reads GAGVSQSPSNKVTEKGKDVELRCDPISGHTALYWYRQSLGQGLEFLIYFQGNSAPDKSGLPSDRFSAERTGGSVSTLTIQRTQQEDSAVYLCASSYLKSTAQETQYFGPGTRLLVL.

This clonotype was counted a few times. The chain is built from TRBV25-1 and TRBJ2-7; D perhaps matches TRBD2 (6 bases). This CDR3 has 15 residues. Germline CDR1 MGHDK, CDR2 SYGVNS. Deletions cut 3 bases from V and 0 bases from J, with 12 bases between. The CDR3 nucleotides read TGTGCCAGCAGTGATTCACTGACTAGCTCCTACGAGCAGTACTTC. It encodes CASSDSLTSSYEQYF.

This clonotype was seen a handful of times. The CDR3 DNA is TGTGCCAGCAGTCGAAAGCCGTTAGCTAGCGGGAGGTACAATGAGCAGTTCTTC. It encodes CASSRKPLASGRYNEQFF. V usage is TRBV5-6 and J usage is TRBJ2-1; 11 nucleotides match TRBD2. The V gene end was trimmed by 5 bases and the J gene end by 4 bases; junction bases not matched to a gene: 14. Germline CDR1 reads SGHDT; CDR2 reads YYEEEE. The CDR3 has 18 amino acids. Variable domain in full (rest from reference TRBV5-6 and TRBJ2-1): DAGVTQSPTHLIKTRGQQVTLRCSPKSGHDTVSWYQQALGQGPQFIFQYYEEEERQRGNFPDRFSGHQFPNYSSELNVNALLLGDSALYLCASSRKPLASGRYNEQFFGPGTRLTVL.

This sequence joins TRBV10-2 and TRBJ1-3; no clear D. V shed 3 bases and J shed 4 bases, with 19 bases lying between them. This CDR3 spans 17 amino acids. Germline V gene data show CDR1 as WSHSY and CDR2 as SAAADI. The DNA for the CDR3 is TGCGCCAGCAGTGAACTTTTAGGCCCCGGCTCCGGAAACACCATATATTTT. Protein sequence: CASSELLGPGSGNTIYF.

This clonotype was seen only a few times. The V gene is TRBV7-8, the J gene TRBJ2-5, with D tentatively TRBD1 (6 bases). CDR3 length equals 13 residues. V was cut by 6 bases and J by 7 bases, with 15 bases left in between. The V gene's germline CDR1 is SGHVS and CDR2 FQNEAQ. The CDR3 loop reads CASRRDTSGTQYF. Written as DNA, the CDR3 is TGTGCCAGCAGAAGGGACACGTCGGGGACCCAGTACTTC.

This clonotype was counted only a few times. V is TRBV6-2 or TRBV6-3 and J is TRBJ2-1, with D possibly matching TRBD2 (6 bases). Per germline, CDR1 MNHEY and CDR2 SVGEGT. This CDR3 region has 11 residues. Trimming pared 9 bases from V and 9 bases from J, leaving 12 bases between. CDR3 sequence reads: CASTSWAEQFF. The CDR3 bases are TGTGCCAGTACTAGCTGGGCTGAGCAGTTCTTC.

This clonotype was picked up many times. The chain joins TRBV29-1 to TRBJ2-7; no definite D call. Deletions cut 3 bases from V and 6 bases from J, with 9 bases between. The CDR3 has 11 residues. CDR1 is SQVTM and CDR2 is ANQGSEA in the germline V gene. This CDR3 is CSVESGFEQYF. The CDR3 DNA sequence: TGCAGCGTTGAGTCAGGCTTCGAGCAGTACTTC.

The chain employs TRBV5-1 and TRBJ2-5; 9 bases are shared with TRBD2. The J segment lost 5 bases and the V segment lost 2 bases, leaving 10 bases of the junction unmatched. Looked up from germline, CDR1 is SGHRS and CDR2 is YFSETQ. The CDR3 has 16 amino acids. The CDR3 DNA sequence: TGCGCCAGCAGCTTTTTGACAGCGGGAGGAGGGGAGACCCAGTACTTC. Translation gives CASSFLTAGGGETQYF.

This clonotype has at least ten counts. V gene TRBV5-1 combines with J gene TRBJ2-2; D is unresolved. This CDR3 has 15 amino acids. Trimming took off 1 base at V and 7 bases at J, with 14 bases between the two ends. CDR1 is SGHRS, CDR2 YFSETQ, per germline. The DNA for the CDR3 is TGCGCCAGCAGCTTGTCCCCGGTGTCGGGCGGGGAGCTGTTTTTT. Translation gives CASSLSPVSGGELFF.

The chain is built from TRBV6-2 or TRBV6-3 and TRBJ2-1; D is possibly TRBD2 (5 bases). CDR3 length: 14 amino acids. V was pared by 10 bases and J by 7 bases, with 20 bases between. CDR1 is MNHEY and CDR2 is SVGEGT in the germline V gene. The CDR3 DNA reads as TGTGCCACCACACCCGGGGTCCCCCCGAATGAGCAGTTCTTC. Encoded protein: CATTPGVPPNEQFF.

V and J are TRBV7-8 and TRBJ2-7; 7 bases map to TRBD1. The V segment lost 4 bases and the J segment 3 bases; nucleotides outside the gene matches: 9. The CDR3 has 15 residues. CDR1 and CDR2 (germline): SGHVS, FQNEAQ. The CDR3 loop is CASSSMTGPFYEQYF. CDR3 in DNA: TGTGCCAGCAGCTCAATGACAGGGCCCTTCTACGAGCAGTACTTC.

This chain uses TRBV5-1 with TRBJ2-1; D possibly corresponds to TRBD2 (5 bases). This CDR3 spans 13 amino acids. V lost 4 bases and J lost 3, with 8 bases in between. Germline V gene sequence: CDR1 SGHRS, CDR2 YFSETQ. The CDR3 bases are TGCGCCAGCAGCCGGGATTTCTACAATGAGCAGTTCTTC. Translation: CASSRDFYNEQFF.

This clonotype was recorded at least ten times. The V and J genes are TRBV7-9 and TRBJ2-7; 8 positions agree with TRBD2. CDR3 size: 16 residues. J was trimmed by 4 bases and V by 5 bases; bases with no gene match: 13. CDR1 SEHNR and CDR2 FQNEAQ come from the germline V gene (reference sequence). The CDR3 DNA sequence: TGTGCCAGCAGCGGGGCCGGGACTAGGAAAAGATACGAGCAGTACTTC. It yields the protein CASSGAGTRKRYEQYF. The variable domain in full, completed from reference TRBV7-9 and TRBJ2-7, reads DTGVSQNPRHKITKRGQNVTFRCDPISEHNRLYWYRQTLGQGPEFLTYFQNEAQLEKSRLLSDRFSAERPKGSFSTLEIQRTEQGDSAMYLCASSGAGTRKRYEQYFGPGTRLTVT.